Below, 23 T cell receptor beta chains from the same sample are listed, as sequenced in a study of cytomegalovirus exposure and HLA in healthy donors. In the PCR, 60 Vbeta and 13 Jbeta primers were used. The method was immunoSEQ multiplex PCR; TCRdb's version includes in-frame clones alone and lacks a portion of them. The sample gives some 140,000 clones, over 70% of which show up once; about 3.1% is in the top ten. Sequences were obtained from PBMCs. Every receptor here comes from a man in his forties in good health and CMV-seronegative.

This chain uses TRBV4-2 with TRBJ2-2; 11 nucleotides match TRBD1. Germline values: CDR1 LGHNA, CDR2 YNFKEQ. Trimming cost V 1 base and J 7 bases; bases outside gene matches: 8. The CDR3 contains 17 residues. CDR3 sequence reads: CASSQVAGQGAVGELFF. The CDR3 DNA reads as TGTGCCAGCAGCCAAGTTGCAGGACAGGGGGCAGTCGGGGAGCTGTTTTTT.

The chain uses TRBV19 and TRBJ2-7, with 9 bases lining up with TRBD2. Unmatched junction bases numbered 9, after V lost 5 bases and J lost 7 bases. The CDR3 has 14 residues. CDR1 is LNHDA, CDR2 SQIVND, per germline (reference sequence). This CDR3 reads CASSEVAGAGEQYF. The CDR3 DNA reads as TGTGCCAGTAGTGAGGTAGCGGGAGCAGGGGAGCAGTACTTC.

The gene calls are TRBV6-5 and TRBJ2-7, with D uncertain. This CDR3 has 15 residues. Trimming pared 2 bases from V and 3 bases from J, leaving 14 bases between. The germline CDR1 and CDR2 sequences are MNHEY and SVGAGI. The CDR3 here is CASSYGGRTDYEQYF. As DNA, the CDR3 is TGTGCCAGCAGTTACGGTGGCAGAACCGACTACGAGCAGTACTTC.

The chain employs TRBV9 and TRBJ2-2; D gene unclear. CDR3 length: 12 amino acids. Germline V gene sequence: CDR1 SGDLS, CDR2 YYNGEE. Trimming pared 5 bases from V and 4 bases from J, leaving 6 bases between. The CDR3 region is CASRAVTGELFF. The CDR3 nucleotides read TGTGCCAGCAGGGCCGTCACCGGGGAGCTGTTTTTT.

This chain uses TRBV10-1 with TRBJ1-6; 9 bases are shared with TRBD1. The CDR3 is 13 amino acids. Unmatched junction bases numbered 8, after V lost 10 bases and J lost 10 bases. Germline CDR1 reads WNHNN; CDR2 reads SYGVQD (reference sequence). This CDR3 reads CATNHRGRSPLHF. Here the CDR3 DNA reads TGCGCCACCAACCACAGGGGGCGCTCACCCCTCCACTTT.

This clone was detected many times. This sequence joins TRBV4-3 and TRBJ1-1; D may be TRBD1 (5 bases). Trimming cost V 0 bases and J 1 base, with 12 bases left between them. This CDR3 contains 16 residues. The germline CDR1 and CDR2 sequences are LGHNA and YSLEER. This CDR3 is CASSQDQGFPNTEAFF. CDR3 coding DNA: TGCGCCAGCAGCCAAGATCAGGGTTTCCCGAACACTGAAGCTTTCTTT.

The CDR3 DNA sequence: TGTGCCAGCCGGGAGGCGCCCTACAATGAGCAGTTCTTC. Translation: CASREAPYNEQFF. The chain links TRBV19 to TRBJ2-1, with 7 bases identical to TRBD2. Trimming took 9 bases from V and 2 from J; bases not matched to a gene: 4. Germline V CDR1 and CDR2: LNHDA, SQIVND (reference sequence). The CDR3 loop spans 13 amino acids.

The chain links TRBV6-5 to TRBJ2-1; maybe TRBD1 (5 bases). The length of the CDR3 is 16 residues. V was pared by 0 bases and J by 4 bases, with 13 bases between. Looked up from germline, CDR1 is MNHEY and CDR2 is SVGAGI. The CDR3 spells CASSYSGRGVYNEQFF. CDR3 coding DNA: TGTGCCAGCAGTTACTCGGGAAGGGGCGTTTACAATGAGCAGTTCTTC.

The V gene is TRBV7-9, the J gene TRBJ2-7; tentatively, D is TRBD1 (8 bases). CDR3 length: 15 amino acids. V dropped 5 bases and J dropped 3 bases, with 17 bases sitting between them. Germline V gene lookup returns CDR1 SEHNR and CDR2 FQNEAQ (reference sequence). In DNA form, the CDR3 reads TGTGCCAGCAGCCCGAGCGGGACAGGTGGCTACGAGCAGTACTTC. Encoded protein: CASSPSGTGGYEQYF.

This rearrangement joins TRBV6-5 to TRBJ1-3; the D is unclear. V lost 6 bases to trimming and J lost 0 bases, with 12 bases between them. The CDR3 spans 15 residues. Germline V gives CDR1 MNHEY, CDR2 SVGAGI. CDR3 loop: CASRPQVVSGNTIYF. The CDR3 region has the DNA TGTGCCAGCAGGCCCCAGGTTGTCTCTGGAAACACCATATATTTT.

The CDR3 DNA sequence: TGTGCCAGCAGTTTACGGCAGGGGGCTATAGATACGCAGTATTTT. This gives the protein CASSLRQGAIDTQYF. This chain joins TRBV27 and TRBJ2-3; 8 bases align to TRBD1. CDR1 is MNHEY, CDR2 SMNVEV, per germline (reference sequence). This CDR3 has 15 residues. J was trimmed by 5 bases and V by 2 bases; bases with no gene match: 6.

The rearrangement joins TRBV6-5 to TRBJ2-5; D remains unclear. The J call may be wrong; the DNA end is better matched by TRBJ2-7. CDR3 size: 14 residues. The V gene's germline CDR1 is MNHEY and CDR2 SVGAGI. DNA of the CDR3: TGTGCCAGCAGTTACTCGGGCAGCTCCTACGAGCAGTACTTC. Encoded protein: CASSYSGSSYEQYF.

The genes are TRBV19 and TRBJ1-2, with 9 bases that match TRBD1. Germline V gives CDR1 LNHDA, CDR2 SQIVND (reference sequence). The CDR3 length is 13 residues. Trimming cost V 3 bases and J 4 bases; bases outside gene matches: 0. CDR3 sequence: CASSMDRGYGYTF. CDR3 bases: TGTGCCAGTAGTATGGACAGGGGCTATGGCTACACCTTC.

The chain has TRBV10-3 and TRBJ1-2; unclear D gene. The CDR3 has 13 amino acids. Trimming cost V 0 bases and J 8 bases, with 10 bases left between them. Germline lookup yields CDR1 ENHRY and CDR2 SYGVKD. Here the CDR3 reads CAISESEGWGYTF. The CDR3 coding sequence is TGTGCCATCAGTGAGTCGGAGGGATGGGGCTACACCTTC.

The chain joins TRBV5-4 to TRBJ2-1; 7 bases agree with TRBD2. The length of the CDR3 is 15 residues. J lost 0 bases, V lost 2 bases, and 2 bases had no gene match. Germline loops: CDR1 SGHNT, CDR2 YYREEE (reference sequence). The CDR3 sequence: CASSFRGSSYNEQFF. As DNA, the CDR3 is TGTGCCAGCAGCTTCCGCGGGAGCTCCTACAATGAGCAGTTCTTC.

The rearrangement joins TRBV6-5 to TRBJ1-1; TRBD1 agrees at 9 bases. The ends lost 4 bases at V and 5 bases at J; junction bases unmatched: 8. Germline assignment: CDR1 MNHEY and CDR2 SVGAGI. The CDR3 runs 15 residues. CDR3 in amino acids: CASSSNTGGWTEAFF. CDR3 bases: TGTGCCAGCAGTTCCAATACAGGGGGCTGGACTGAAGCTTTCTTT.

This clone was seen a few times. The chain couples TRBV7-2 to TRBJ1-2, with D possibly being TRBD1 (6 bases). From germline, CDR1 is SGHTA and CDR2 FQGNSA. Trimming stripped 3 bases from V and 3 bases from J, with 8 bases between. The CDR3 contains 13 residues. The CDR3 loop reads CASSFRTDYGYTF. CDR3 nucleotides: TGTGCCAGCAGCTTTAGGACAGACTATGGCTACACCTTC.

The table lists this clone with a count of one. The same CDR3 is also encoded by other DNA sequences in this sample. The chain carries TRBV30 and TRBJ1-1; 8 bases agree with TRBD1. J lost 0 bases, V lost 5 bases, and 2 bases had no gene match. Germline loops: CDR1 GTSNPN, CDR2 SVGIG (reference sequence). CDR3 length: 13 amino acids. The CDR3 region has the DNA TGTGCCTGGGACAGGGGATTGAACACTGAAGCTTTCTTT. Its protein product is CAWDRGLNTEAFF.

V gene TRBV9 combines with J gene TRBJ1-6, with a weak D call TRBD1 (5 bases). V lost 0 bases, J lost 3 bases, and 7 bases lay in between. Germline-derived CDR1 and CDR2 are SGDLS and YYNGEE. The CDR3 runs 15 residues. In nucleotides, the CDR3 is TGTGCCAGCAGCGTAGGGGGACTCTATAATTCACCCCTCCACTTT. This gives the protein CASSVGGLYNSPLHF.

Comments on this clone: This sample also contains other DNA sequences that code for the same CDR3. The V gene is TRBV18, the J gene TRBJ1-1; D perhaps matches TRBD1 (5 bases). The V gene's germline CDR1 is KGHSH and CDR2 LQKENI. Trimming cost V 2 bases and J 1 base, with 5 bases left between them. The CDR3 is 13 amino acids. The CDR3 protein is CASSPGQNTEAFF. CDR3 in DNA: TGTGCCAGCTCACCAGGACAGAACACTGAAGCTTTCTTT.

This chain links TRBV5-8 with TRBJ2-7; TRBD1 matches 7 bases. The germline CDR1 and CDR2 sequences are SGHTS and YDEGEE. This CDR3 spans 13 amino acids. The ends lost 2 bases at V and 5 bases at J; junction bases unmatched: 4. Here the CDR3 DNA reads TGTGCCAGCAGCTTTCCAGGGGGACACGAGCAGTACTTC. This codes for CASSFPGGHEQYF.

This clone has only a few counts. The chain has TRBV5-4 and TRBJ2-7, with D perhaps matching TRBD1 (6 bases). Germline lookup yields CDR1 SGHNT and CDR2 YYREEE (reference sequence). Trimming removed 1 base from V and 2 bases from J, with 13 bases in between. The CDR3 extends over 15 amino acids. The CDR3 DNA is TGTGCCAGCAGCTTGTCCCGGACAGTCCCCTACGAGCAGTACTTC. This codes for CASSLSRTVPYEQYF.

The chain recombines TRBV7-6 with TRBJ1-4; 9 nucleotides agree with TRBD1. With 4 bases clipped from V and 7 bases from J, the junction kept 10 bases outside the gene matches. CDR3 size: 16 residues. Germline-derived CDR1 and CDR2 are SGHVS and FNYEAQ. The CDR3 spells CASSSQLQGAGEKLFF. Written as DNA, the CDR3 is TGTGCCAGCAGCTCGCAATTACAGGGGGCGGGTGAAAAACTGTTTTTT.